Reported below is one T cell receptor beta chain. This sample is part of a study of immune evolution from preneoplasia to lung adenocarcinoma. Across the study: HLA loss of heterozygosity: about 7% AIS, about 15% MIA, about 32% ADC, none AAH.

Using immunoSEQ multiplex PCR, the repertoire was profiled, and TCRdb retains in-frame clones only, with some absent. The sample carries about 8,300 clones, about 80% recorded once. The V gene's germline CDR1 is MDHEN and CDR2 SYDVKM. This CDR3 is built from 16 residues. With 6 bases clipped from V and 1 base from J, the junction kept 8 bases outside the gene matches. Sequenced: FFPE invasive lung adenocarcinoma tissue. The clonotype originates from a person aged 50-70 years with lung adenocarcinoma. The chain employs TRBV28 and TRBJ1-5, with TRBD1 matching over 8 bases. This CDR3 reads CASSDRGAWSNQPQHF. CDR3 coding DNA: TGTGCCAGCAGCGACAGGGGAGCTTGGAGCAATCAGCCCCAGCATTTT.